This T cell receptor beta chain was retrieved from a study of blood T cell repertoires in COVID-19. For the study at large: Samples came from the United States, Italy and Spain, spanning acute and convalescent COVID-19. Nucleic acid was either cDNA or gDNA, and it came from T cells, B-cell-depleted T cells, or PBMCs.

V was clipped by 1 base and J by 3 bases, with 9 bases between them. This CDR3 comprises 15 residues. CDR1 is SGHAT, CDR2 FQNNGV, per germline. This clone was detected only once. In the authors' methods: Researchers report that nucleated cell counts were estimated from reference gene primer amplification. Repertoires were generated with immunoSEQ multiplex PCR, while TCRdb's copy carries only in-frame clones and drops some. The V and J calls and clone size were taken over from that table, and D and trimming were inferred from the DNA. The sample carries 65,000 or so clones, roughly 87% recorded once. Input material: peripheral blood. This TCR derives from a human donor with acute or convalescent COVID-19. The donor label of this sample is uncertain. The gene calls are TRBV11-2 and TRBJ2-2; tentative D call: TRBD1 (6 bases). CDR3 DNA: TGTGCCAGCAGCTTAGTGGGGGCCCACACCGGGGAGCTGTTTTTT. Translation: CASSLVGAHTGELFF.